This T cell receptor beta chain was sequenced for a study of cytomegalovirus exposure and HLA in healthy donors. PCR involved 60 Vbeta and 13 Jbeta primers. The repertoire was sequenced with immunoSEQ multiplex PCR; TCRdb's copy has only in-frame clones and lacks some. The sample yields about 150,000 clones, roughly 73% seen once. Trimming stripped 2 bases from V and 4 bases from J, with 5 bases between. Germline V gene sequence: CDR1 SEHNR, CDR2 FQNEAQ (reference sequence). The CDR3 consists of 13 residues. Sequenced sample: PBMCs. The clonotype comes from a woman between 18 and 29 years old in good health and CMV-seronegative. The V call is TRBV7-9, the J call TRBJ1-4; D is unclear. CDR3 sequence: CASSLTSNEKLFF. DNA for the CDR3: TGTGCCAGCAGCTTAACAAGTAATGAAAAACTGTTTTTT.